A single sample is the source of the 19 T cell receptor beta chains below, sequenced in a study of liver allograft versus peripheral blood T cells. In the study overall: Transplanted-liver T cell receptor repertoires were compared with recipients' peripheral blood repertoires.

One entry per CDR3 protein results from TCRdb running MiXCR on the reads. This sample has thousands of distinct CDR3 sequences; around 20% occur once, and the top ten carry 5% to 6.5%. These receptors all come from a human patient who had a liver transplant. The T cells may partly be graft donor cells.

This clonotype was counted at least ten times. A read error may produce the germline difference seen at one junction end. This chain joins TRBV20-1 and TRBJ1-1; possible D gene TRBD1, 6 bases. Germline V gene sequence: CDR1 DFQATT, CDR2 SNEGSKA (reference sequence). This CDR3 spans 13 amino acids. The CDR3 nucleotides are TGCAGTGCAAGAGACAGGACGAACACTGAAGCTTTCTTT. As protein: CSARDRTNTEAFF.

This clonotype was observed a few times. V and J are TRBV30 and TRBJ2-1; 10 nucleotides align to TRBD2. The germline gives CDR1 GTSNPN, CDR2 SVGIG (reference sequence). J was trimmed by 3 bases and V by 4 bases; bases with no gene match: 12. The CDR3 has 17 amino acids. The CDR3, as DNA: TGTGCCTGGAAGGGTGGACTAGCGGACAATAACTACAATGAGCAGTTCTTC. Its translation: CAWKGGLADNNYNEQFF.

This clonotype was seen only a few times. The V gene is TRBV20-1, the J gene TRBJ2-7; TRBD2 agrees at 8 bases. The CDR3 consists of 13 residues. Germline CDR1 and CDR2: DFQATT and SNEGSKA (reference sequence). Here the CDR3 DNA reads TGCAGAACCGCGGCTAGCGGGTCCTACGAGCAGTACTTC. Translating gives CRTAASGSYEQYF.

This clonotype was seen only a few times. This chain links TRBV7-9 with TRBJ1-1, with TRBD1 matching over 10 bases. Unmatched junction bases numbered 13, after V lost 7 bases and J lost 11 bases. Germline-derived CDR1 and CDR2 are SEHNR and FQNEAQ (reference sequence). CDR3 length: 14 residues. The CDR3 reads CASIETGGARMAFF. In nucleotides, the CDR3 is TGTGCCAGCATAGAGACAGGGGGCGCCCGGATGGCTTTCTTT. Filled out from reference TRBV7-9 and TRBJ1-1, the complete variable domain reads DTGVSQNPRHKITKRGQNVTFRCDPISEHNRLYWYRQTLGQGPEFLTYFQNEAQLEKSRLLSDRFSAERPKGSFSTLEIQRTEQGDSAMYLCASIETGGARMAFFGQGTRLTVV.

This chain uses TRBV20-1 with TRBJ1-5, with D maybe TRBD1 (6 bases). The CDR3 has 12 residues. V shed 7 bases and J shed 5 bases, with 12 bases lying between them. Germline V lookup: CDR1 DFQATT, CDR2 SNEGSKA (reference sequence). The CDR3 spells CSEGSGDQPQHF. CDR3 nucleotide sequence: TGCAGTGAGGGGTCAGGGGATCAGCCCCAGCATTTT.

The genes are TRBV6-1 and TRBJ1-2; 11 bases are shared with TRBD1. Germline V lookup: CDR1 MNHNS, CDR2 SASEGT. The CDR3 sequence is 16 residues long. J lost 4 bases, V lost 5 bases, and 9 bases had no gene match. CDR3 region: CASSLLGTGGSYGYTF. In DNA form, the CDR3 reads TGTGCCAGCAGTTTACTTGGGACAGGGGGAAGCTATGGCTACACCTTC.

This chain links TRBV5-6 with TRBJ1-1; 10 bases fit TRBD1. J gave up 5 bases and V 7 bases, and 11 bases lay outside the gene matches. CDR1 and CDR2 from the germline V gene are SGHDT and YYEEEE. The CDR3 consists of 15 residues. The chain's CDR3 is CASGSGTGVGTEAFF. The CDR3 DNA reads TGTGCCAGCGGGTCCGGGACAGGGGTAGGTACTGAAGCTTTCTTT.

Only a few counts were recorded for this clonotype. This sequence joins TRBV11-2 and TRBJ2-5; 8 positions agree with TRBD1. This CDR3 has 13 amino acids. Germline values: CDR1 SGHAT, CDR2 FQNNGV. The trim removed 6 bases at V and 1 base at J, leaving 1 base unmatched. For the CDR3, the DNA is TGTGCCAGCAGGACAGGGGTCCAAGAGACCCAGTACTTC. It specifies CASRTGVQETQYF.

This clonotype was picked up a small number of times. The J gene is TRBJ1-1, the V gene TRBV9, with D perhaps matching TRBD1 (6 bases). The V gene's germline CDR1 is SGDLS and CDR2 YYNGEE. This CDR3 spans 15 amino acids. V lost 3 bases, J lost 4 bases, and 16 bases lay in between. CDR3 loop: CASSGGQGRTTEAFF. DNA of the CDR3: TGTGCCAGCAGCGGGGGGCAGGGGCGGACCACTGAAGCTTTCTTT. Full variable domain (outside the CDR3, taken from reference TRBV9 and TRBJ1-1): DSGVTQTPKHLITATGQRVTLRCSPRSGDLSVYWYQQSLDQGLQFLIQYYNGEERAKGNILERFSAQQFPDLHSELNLSSLELGDSALYFCASSGGQGRTTEAFFGQGTRLTVV.

By share, this clonotype counts as medium-sized. The chain uses TRBV5-4 and TRBJ2-1; 8 bases fit TRBD1. With 3 bases clipped from V and 4 bases from J, the junction kept 21 bases outside the gene matches. Germline-derived CDR1 and CDR2 are SGHNT and YYREEE (reference sequence). This CDR3 spans 20 amino acids. CDR3 residues: CASSSWTGIGARPGYNEQFF. The DNA for the CDR3 is TGTGCCAGCAGCTCCTGGACAGGGATTGGGGCGCGTCCAGGGTACAATGAGCAGTTCTTC.

CDR3 DNA sequence: TGTGCCAGCAGCTCCGGGACAGGGGCGAATCAGCCCCAGCATTTT. Protein sequence: CASSSGTGANQPQHF. The chain recombines TRBV5-6 with TRBJ1-5, with TRBD1 matching over 10 bases. Germline V gives CDR1 SGHDT, CDR2 YYEEEE. The CDR3 spans 15 residues. With 3 bases clipped from V and 4 bases from J, the junction kept 4 bases outside the gene matches.

The chain uses TRBV28 and TRBJ1-6, with 8 nucleotides matching TRBD1. Germline trimming cut 5 bases from V and 5 bases from J; bases unmatched to any gene: 2. The CDR3 loop spans 14 amino acids. CDR1 is MDHEN, CDR2 SYDVKM, per germline. The CDR3 DNA follows: TGTGCCAGCAGTACGACAGGGGATAATTCACCCCTCCACTTT. Its protein is CASSTTGDNSPLHF.

Remarks on this clonotype: This may come from a read error, since a much larger clone is one base off. The CDR3, as DNA: TGTGTCAGCAGTCCGACAGACTATGGCTACACCTTC. Translation gives CVSSPTDYGYTF. This chain joins TRBV6-5 and TRBJ1-2; a weak D match, TRBD1 (5 bases). The CDR3 spans 12 residues. Germline V gene data show CDR1 as MNHEY and CDR2 as SVGAGI.

This clonotype was seen only a few times. The chain has TRBV19 and TRBJ2-1; the match to TRBD2 covers 11 bases. CDR3 length: 17 residues. Per germline, CDR1 LNHDA and CDR2 SQIVND (reference sequence). V gave up 5 bases and J gave up 5 bases; unmatched junction bases: 11. CDR3 loop: CASSSTSGTSGDNEQFF. CDR3 nucleotide sequence: TGTGCCAGTAGTTCGACGTCCGGGACTAGCGGTGACAATGAGCAGTTCTTC.

In its sample, this clonotype ranks as medium-sized. The rearrangement links TRBV5-6 to TRBJ1-1; 11 bases align to TRBD1. Germline assignment: CDR1 SGHDT and CDR2 YYEEEE. V lost 3 bases, J lost 7 bases, and 11 bases stayed unmatched. The CDR3 extends over 16 amino acids. The CDR3 nucleotides are TGTGCCAGCAGCTCCGGAGACTGGACAGGGGGCTTTGAAGCTTTCTTT. Its protein is CASSSGDWTGGFEAFF.

This clonotype was seen at least ten times. The chain couples TRBV7-9 to TRBJ1-2, with 8 bases fitting TRBD1. This CDR3 contains 17 residues. Per germline, CDR1 SEHNR and CDR2 FQNEAQ (reference sequence). Losses at the gene ends were 6 bases for V and 3 bases for J; bases not matched to a gene: 15. CDR3 DNA sequence: TGTGCCAGCAGTTCAACCCGGGACAGGCTCCGGGACTATGGCTACACCTTC. This encodes CASSSTRDRLRDYGYTF.

This sequence joins TRBV30 and TRBJ2-3, with 9 bases fitting TRBD2. The germline gives CDR1 GTSNPN, CDR2 SVGIG (reference sequence). The ends lost 0 bases at V and 4 bases at J; junction bases unmatched: 8. The CDR3 totals 16 residues. The CDR3 loop is CAWSVRSGGFPDTQYF. CDR3 DNA sequence: TGTGCCTGGAGTGTACGAAGCGGGGGGTTCCCAGATACGCAGTATTTT.

This clonotype was recorded a few times. The rearrangement uses TRBV11-3 and TRBJ1-5; D not certain. The CDR3 extends over 13 amino acids. V was trimmed by 4 bases and J by 0 bases, leaving 4 bases between them. The V gene's germline CDR1 is SGHNT and CDR2 YENEEA. CDR3 sequence reads: CASSYGSNQPQHF. In DNA form, the CDR3 reads TGTGCCAGCAGCTACGGTAGCAATCAGCCCCAGCATTTT.

Within the sample, this clonotype is medium-sized. The chain couples TRBV15 to TRBJ1-2; D unclear. V was pared by 0 bases and J by 3 bases, with 11 bases between. CDR3 length: 15 amino acids. Germline V CDR1 and CDR2: LNHNV, YYDKDF (reference sequence). The CDR3 DNA reads as TGTGCCACCAGCAGAGATTACCCGGCGGACTATGGCTACACCTTC. Translated: CATSRDYPADYGYTF.